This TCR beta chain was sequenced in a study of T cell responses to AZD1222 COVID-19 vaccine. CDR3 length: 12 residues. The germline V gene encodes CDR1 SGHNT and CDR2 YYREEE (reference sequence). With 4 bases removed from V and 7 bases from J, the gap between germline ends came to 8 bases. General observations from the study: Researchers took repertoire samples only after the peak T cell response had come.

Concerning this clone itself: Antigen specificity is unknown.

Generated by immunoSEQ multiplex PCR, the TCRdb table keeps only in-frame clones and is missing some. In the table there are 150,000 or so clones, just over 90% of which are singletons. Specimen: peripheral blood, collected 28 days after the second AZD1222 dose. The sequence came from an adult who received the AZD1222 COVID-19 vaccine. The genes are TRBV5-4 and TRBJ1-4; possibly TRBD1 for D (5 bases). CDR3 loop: CASSLDSEKLFF. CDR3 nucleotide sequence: TGTGCCAGCAGCCTTGACAGTGAAAAACTGTTTTTT.